What follows are 16 T cell receptor beta chains derived from one specimen sequenced in a study of tumor-infiltrating lymphocytes in primary liver carcinoma. Priming with a constant-region primer yielded TCR beta cDNA from about 510 ng total RNA. Libraries of TCR beta came from three nested multiplex PCR rounds with slightly modified ARM-PCR. The first two PCR rounds used TRBV1-TRBV30 forward primers with a C-beta reverse primer, roughly 11 cycles each. A single record per CDR3 protein comes from TCRdb applying MiXCR to the multiplex PCR reads. Of roughly 30,000 distinct CDR3 sequences listed, roughly 77% are singletons. Unsorted bulk tissue of about 19-33 mg yielded co-extracted RNA and DNA. Sequenced sample: liver tumor tissue from sampling region 3. Indicated subset: tumor region T3, left-lateral pole. These receptors originate from a woman in her thirties with primary liver carcinoma and hepatitis B virus infection.

In regard to this clonotype: Its ends do not fully match the called genes, so a read error is possible. The chain is built from TRBV4-2 and TRBJ2-2; perhaps D is TRBD1 or TRBD2 (5 bases each). CDR3 length: 16 amino acids. Germline CDR1 reads LGHNA; CDR2 reads YNFKEQ. CDR3 nucleotides: TGTGTCAGCAGCCAGACCGGGATCAGGGAACTTGGGGAGCTGTTTTTT. Translating it yields CVSSQTGIRELGELFF.

As to this clonotype: An end of the junction differs from the germline gene, which may be a read error. The chain carries TRBV5-1 and TRBJ2-7; the D call may be TRBD1 or TRBD2 (5 bases each). In germline, CDR1 is SGHRS, CDR2 YFSETQ. The CDR3 has 14 amino acids. Here the CDR3 DNA reads TGTGCCAGCGGCTTGGACACGTTTCGGCAAGAGCAGTACTTC. Protein sequence: CASGLDTFRQEQYF.

As to this clonotype: The conserved phenylalanine or tryptophan normally closing the CDR3 is absent here, so this likely arose from a read error. The J gene is TRBJ2-1, the V gene TRBV12-3 or TRBV12-4; the match to TRBD2 covers 10 bases. The CDR3 has 15 residues. Here the CDR3 reads CTSSLSGTSELEQFY. CDR3 bases: TGTACCAGCAGCCTGTCCGGGACTAGCGAACTTGAGCAGTTCTAC.

This clonotype was found a few times. Because it lacks the conserved phenylalanine or tryptophan at the end, this CDR3 is likely a read error. This chain joins TRBV11-2 and TRBJ2-1; 12 nucleotides agree with TRBD2. The CDR3 has 13 amino acids. Trimming took 6 bases from V and 10 from J; bases not matched to a gene: 4. Germline V gene data show CDR1 as SGHAT and CDR2 as FQNNGV. The CDR3 reads CASSRTSGAEQFS. CDR3 DNA: TGTGCCAGCAGTCGGACTAGCGGGGCAGAGCAGTTCTCC.

Points on this clonotype: At one of its ends the junction is not consistent with the germline gene, which may arise from a read error. The gene calls are TRBV9 and TRBJ2-1; the D is unclear. This CDR3 is 17 amino acids long. The germline V gene has CDR1 SGDLS and CDR2 YYNGEE. This chain's CDR3 is CSSSVIPTGEGNNEQFF. Here the CDR3 DNA reads TGTTCCAGCAGCGTAATCCCGACGGGTGAAGGGAACAATGAGCAGTTCTTC.

Notes on this clonotype: The CDR3 carries no conserved terminal phenylalanine or tryptophan, so it likely arises from a read error. The genes are TRBV29-1 and TRBJ2-1; D is unresolved. This CDR3 comprises 12 residues. Germline CDR1 and CDR2: SQVTM and ANQGSEA. The CDR3 is CDALRDYNEQFL. In nucleotides, the CDR3 is TGTGACGCCCTAAGGGACTACAATGAGCAGTTCTTA.

Concerning this clonotype itself: One end of the junction is discordant with germline, which a read error may explain. The genes are TRBV11-2 and TRBJ2-3; 14 bases match TRBD2. Per germline, CDR1 SGHAT and CDR2 FQNNGV. CDR3 size: 16 residues. The CDR3 DNA sequence: TGTGCTAGCAGCCCAGGGACTAGCGGGAGCACAGATAGGCAGTATTTT. Translation gives CASSPGTSGSTDRQYF.

V is TRBV11-3 and J is TRBJ2-3; the match to TRBD1 covers 7 bases. Germline V CDR1 and CDR2: SGHNT, YENEEA. The CDR3 length is 14 residues. V trimming: 7 bases; J trimming: 4 bases; junction bases outside the gene matches: 8. The chain's CDR3 is CASNHRTGADTQYF. The CDR3 nucleotides are TGTGCCAGCAACCATCGGACAGGCGCAGATACGCAGTATTTT.

Concerning this clonotype itself: The CDR3 ends on some other residue instead of the conserved phenylalanine or tryptophan, so this is likely a read error. The chain couples TRBV6-5 to TRBJ2-3; D possibly matches TRBD1 or TRBD2 (5 bases each). The CDR3 is made up of 15 amino acids. Germline values: CDR1 MNHEY, CDR2 SVGAGI. The V gene lost 6 bases and the J gene lost 2 bases, with 15 bases spanning the gap. The CDR3 protein is CASRFWDRYTDTQYY. The DNA of the CDR3 is TGTGCCAGCAGATTCTGGGACCGATACACAGATACGCAGTATTAT.

Of note for this clonotype: One end of the junction does not line up with germline, which may come from a read error. This chain joins TRBV29-1 and TRBJ2-5, with a tentative D call TRBD1 (6 bases). The CDR3 totals 15 residues. CDR1 and CDR2 (germline): SQVTM, ANQGSEA. CDR3 DNA sequence: TGCAGCGTTGAAGGGGAGACAGGAGAACAAGAGACCCAGCACTTC. Its translation: CSVEGETGEQETQHF.

Notes on this clonotype: At one end, the junction sequence differs from germline, possibly due to a read error. The chain has TRBV28 and TRBJ1-3; D is undetermined. The CDR3 loop spans 14 amino acids. Per germline, CDR1 MDHEN and CDR2 SYDVKM. The DNA of the CDR3 is TGTGCCAGCAGTAGCGCGAGATCTGGAAACACCGTATACTTT. Residues: CASSSARSGNTVYF.

This clonotype turned up a few times. J is TRBJ2-2 and V is TRBV29-1; TRBD2 is a possible D gene (6 bases). Between the trimmed V and J ends, which lost 0 bases and 3 bases, there was a span of 8 bases. This CDR3 contains 14 residues. Per the germline V gene, CDR1 is SQVTM and CDR2 is ANQGSEA. The CDR3 spells CSVEDGTYTGELFF. The CDR3 DNA reads as TGCAGCGTTGAAGACGGGACTTACACCGGGGAGCTGTTTTTT.

A word on this clonotype: A much larger clone lies one base from this, so it may be a read error. The CDR3 end shows no conserved phenylalanine or tryptophan, and so a read error is likely. This chain uses TRBV7-9 with TRBJ2-7, with 9 bases that match TRBD1. This CDR3 has 14 residues. Germline CDR1 and CDR2: SEHNR and FQNEAQ (reference sequence). CDR3 DNA: TGTGCCAGGAGCTTGGACAGGGGACCCTACGAGCAGTACATC. The encoded protein is CARSLDRGPYEQYI.

Details on this clonotype: A much larger clonotype is one base distant, so this may be a read error. This chain uses TRBV18 with TRBJ2-7; TRBD2 matches 11 bases. Germline CDR1 KGHSH, CDR2 LQKENI. The CDR3 has 18 amino acids. The CDR3 sequence: CAGSPVGQGTSGTYEQYF. In DNA form, the CDR3 reads TGTGCCGGCTCACCGGTCGGACAAGGGACTAGCGGCACCTACGAGCAGTACTTC.

This clonotype was observed once. The genes are TRBV11-2 and TRBJ1-1; possible D gene TRBD1, 6 bases. CDR3 length equals 20 residues. V shed 9 bases and J shed 2 bases, with 34 bases lying between them. CDR1 SGHAT and CDR2 FQNNGV come from the germline V gene. For the CDR3, the DNA is TGTGCCAGTAGCGCTCTGGACAGTGGGCGCAAGAGGTGGAGTAACACTGAAGCTTTCTTT. It codes for CASSALDSGRKRWSNTEAFF.

Points on this clonotype: At one of its ends the junction is not consistent with the germline gene, which may arise from a read error. J is TRBJ2-2 and V is TRBV6-5; 8 positions agree with TRBD1. There are 15 residues in the CDR3. Germline V gives CDR1 MNHEY, CDR2 SVGAGI. CDR3 protein: CASSPWTGFTGKLFF. CDR3 in DNA: TGTGCCAGCAGTCCCTGGACAGGGTTCACCGGGAAGCTGTTTTTT.